This T cell receptor beta chain was identified in a study of cytomegalovirus exposure and HLA in healthy donors (dated by TCRdb to the late 2010s). For the study in its entirety: An earlier analysis of roughly 500 of the donors reported approximately 300 Gb of sequence data and about 120 million unique TCR beta sequences obtained from some 170 million T cells. Typing coverage varied by locus: roughly 620-640 donors for A, B, C, DRB1 and DQB1; under 550 for DQA1; 600 to 610 for DPA1; roughly 450 for DPB1. To decide whether each TCR beta V gene segment behaved as functional or pseudogenic, an earlier analysis of fewer than 750 of the donors relied on high-throughput TCR beta sequencing. Four or five DR-DQ haplotypes were treated as single units for association and clustering because of strong linkage in the cohort. To study patterns of TCR occurrence, a later analysis re-analyzed previously published TCR beta repertoires from hundreds of donors and added high-resolution HLA genotyping. The study combined high-throughput TCR immunosequencing, statistical association of individual TCRs with disease status, and machine learning to predict cytomegalovirus infection status. Roughly 300 gigabases of sequencing data and roughly 80 million unique TCR sequences made up an early release that covered around 640 HLA-typed donors. The later analysis used no new phenotypic data to find candidate immune exposures, relying instead on TCR beta sequences and their occurrence across donors. Of the 398 genotyped donors, 81% fell in the genetic ancestry cluster associated with self-reported Caucasian donors. The study was designed to test whether signatures of past pathogen exposure could be identified by cataloging public T cell receptors. Genome-wide SNP genotypes for about 55% of the roughly 670 donors were used in a later genetic analysis, which treated that subset as a discovery cohort. Along with the 666-subject first cohort, a separate validation cohort of over 90 different subjects was used. The T cell repertoires of around 670 subjects were profiled by immunosequencing and related to cytomegalovirus serostatus. Every repertoire in the discovery cohort had been generated on one and the same sequencing platform. Both class I and class II loci were covered by HLA typing, at four-digit resolution. Donor age, sex, ethnicity and CMV serostatus were collected together with the repertoire data. On average, about 240,000 unique TCR beta nucleotide sequences were sequenced per donor among 300 to 500 genotyped donors of the cohort, with roughly 18% of those sequences being non-productive.

The cohort consisted of 650 to 700 healthy bone marrow donors. Cohort members were all nominally healthy when sampled, although unrecorded immune exposures were likely present. The donor was CMV seropositive and was included in the group of 250 to 350 seropositive cohort members. A peripheral blood sample was provided by each donor, and peripheral blood mononuclear cells were used for TCR beta sequencing. The Qiagen DNeasy Blood Extraction Kit was used to extract genomic DNA from the blood cell samples. The receptor library was made with the immunoSEQ multiplex PCR assay. The multiplex PCR relied on a mix of 60 forward primers for TCR Vbeta segments and 13 reverse primers for TCR Jbeta segments. A multiplex PCR assay on genomic DNA amplified the CDR3 region of rearranged TCR beta genes. The amplified TCR beta libraries were sequenced on the Illumina HiSeq System as 87-base-pair reads. The published analysis was carried out like this. A later analysis counted about 76 million unique TCR beta chains across the 650 to 700 repertoires, and about 10 million of these chains were shared by at least two donors. To remove PCR and sequencing errors, raw reads were error-corrected and collapsed into unique sequences using a nearest-neighbor algorithm that merged closely related sequences. To assign V, D and J gene segments, CDR3 sequences were aligned to IMGT reference sequences. For a sequence to be retained, a match of at least six nucleotides was required to both a V gene segment and a J gene segment. Rearrangements were classified as productive when the CDR3 lacked stop codons and remained in frame with V and J, and all other rearrangements were classified as non-productive. Following IMGT convention, CDR3 was defined as the stretch from the second conserved V-encoded cysteine to the conserved J-encoded phenylalanine. Sequences without an unambiguous match to a single V gene segment were excluded from the earlier analysis of about 630 of the donors. In an earlier analysis of several hundred of the donors, a V segment was called functional when productive rearrangements were above 56.7%, and segregating when the standard deviation between donors exceeded 5%. A statistical classification framework was built for diagnosing cytomegalovirus status from the catalog of TCR beta chain sequences. In a later analysis, V and J genes were assigned by comparing TCR nucleotide sequences against IMGT/GENE-DB human TR gene sequences. Using the TCRdist pipeline, a later analysis assigned CDR3 sequences along with most-parsimonious VDJ recombination scenarios. A later analysis defined each TCR beta chain by its CDR3 amino acid sequence plus V-gene family, and excluded reads lacking a unique V-gene family. A later analysis removed roughly 590 highly shared, low-generation-probability nucleotide sequences to deal with suspected cross-contamination and a sequencing artifact. For each public chain, a later analysis derived a clonal expansion index from normalized ranks of inferred template counts within each repertoire. In a later analysis, generation probabilities were computed using a VDJ recombination model fitted to out-of-frame rearrangements, and the results were checked against IGoR. In a later analysis, hypergeometric tests were used to score TCR-TCR, TCR-HLA and TCR-CMV co-occurrence, with a repertoire-size bias correction applied to TCR pairs. In a later analysis, false discovery rates were estimated by permuting HLA or CMV assignments 20 times. A later analysis grouped co-occurring TCRs with DBSCAN, adding TCRdist sequence similarity when clustering within HLA-allele-positive subsets. For co-occurrence clustering, repertoires with fewer than 30,000 or more than 120,000 public chains were excluded, along with several repertoires with anomalous nucleotide sharing. The clones in this table, taken by TCRdb from immuneACCESS, are in-frame only. Not every clone is retained; where verified, under half of the shortfall comes from an unresolved V gene, and the cause of the rest is unknown. D and trimming come from the DNA, and the V and J calls and clone size come from that table. Counted in this sample were approximately 69,000 clones; around four fifths of them appeared once. The ten largest clones represent about a fifth of the sample.

Study-wide conclusions, independent of this receptor: The authors suggested that the approach could potentially be extended to other disease states and immunological phenotypes. While some public TCRs were present in many individuals, most TCR sequences turned up only very rarely across donors. Because HLA typing was missing for some donors at each locus, association tests included only the typed subset. A further reported finding was that TCR beta sequences accurately predicted the HLA-A and HLA-B alleles for most subjects in the first cohort. Compared with equally common non-associated chains, HLA-associated TCR beta chains in a later analysis were more clonally expanded and had lower generation probabilities. Sequencing depth was assumed to be roughly uniform across donors in the presence/absence analyses, though that assumption may not hold. A later genetic analysis reported fewer N-insertions in productive TCRs among donors in an Asian-associated ancestry cluster than the approximately 670-donor mean. When HLA alleles, especially DR and DQ, strongly co-occurred, attributing TCR associations to individual alleles was difficult. Correlated functional status among segregating V segments might reflect linkage disequilibrium, but an unknown experimental factor could not be ruled out. Some IMGT-functional V segments, including TRBV6-2 and TRBV6-3, could not be distinguished by the 87-base-pair reads and were therefore excluded. The only immune exposure information available for the cohort was CMV serostatus. About 17 rarely observed V segments, including chromosome 9 orphons, were excluded from the earlier analysis of approximately 600 of the donors because counts were too low. In an earlier analysis of more than 450 of the donors, most TCR beta V segments were observed in productive rearrangements about 90% or about 30% of the time, broadly matching IMGT annotations. In a later analysis, 16,951 TCR beta sequences were associated with specific HLA alleles at a false discovery rate of 0.05. The cohort was sequenced for TCR beta chains only, and without alpha or paired-chain data the features that could be detected were limited. A later genetic analysis associated a missense DCLRE1C variant with V-gene and J-gene trimming of TCR beta chains, and an independent cohort replicated the association. In vitro tests confirmed that three of the cytomegalovirus-associated TCR beta chains recognize cytomegalovirus antigens. The study gave a list of some 150 TCR beta chains associated with cytomegalovirus. A later analysis reported that several top co-occurrence clusters appeared linked to parvovirus B19, influenza, CMV and Epstein-Barr virus. According to a later analysis, most CMV-associated TCR beta chains appeared to be HLA-restricted, and the HLA associations seemed to be driven largely by CMV exposure. In a later analysis, TCR association rates were found to vary across HLA loci, with the most associated TCRs seen for DRB1 alleles and the fewest for HLA-C alleles. The classifier was reported to diagnose cytomegalovirus status with high specificity and sensitivity in both the original cohort and the validation cohort. A cluster of highly shared sequence variants was judged likely to be a technical artifact of the sequencing pipeline.

CDR1 and CDR2, looked up from the germline V gene, are SGHVS and FQNEAQ. V loses 4 bases, J loses 8 bases, and the germline ends lie 15 bases apart. The CDR3 runs 14 amino acids, cysteine and phenylalanine included. Just CDR3 DNA is preserved here, 42 bases in frame from base 1. Comments on this clone: No antigen is known for it. Base qualities are missing; no much larger clone stands one base away.

Here the chain combines TRBV7-8 and TRBJ2-1; TRBD1 is perhaps the D gene, given 8 matching bases. The source material was PBMCs. This receptor was identified in a woman aged 25-40 years in good health and CMV-seropositive. CDR3 reads: CASSSRTGRDEQFF. The nucleotides read TGTGCCAGCAGCTCCCGGACAGGGAGGGATGAGCAGTTCTTC.